This T cell receptor beta chain emerged from a study of Ad26.COV2.S vaccination and SARS-CoV-2 variants. Using immunoSEQ multiplex PCR, the repertoire was profiled, and TCRdb retains in-frame clones only, with some absent. Of almost 400,000 clones listed, around 91% are singletons. Per the germline V gene, CDR1 is MDHEN and CDR2 is SYDVKM. There are 14 residues in the CDR3. V dropped 5 bases and J dropped 0 bases, with 11 bases sitting between them. This clone appeared a single time. Treatment here: around 19 received Ad26.COV2.S at low or high dose, single or two shots; 5 received placebo; per-sample allocation not given. Vaccine and placebo recipients were sampled on day 63 after the first injection.

Sequencing was performed on peripheral blood, taken in a trial of Ad26.COV2.S vaccine versus placebo. The V call is TRBV28, the J call TRBJ2-7, with TRBD2 as a possible D gene (6 bases). The receptor's source is a person aged 18-65 years who received the Ad26.COV2.S COVID-19 vaccine or a placebo. For the CDR3, the DNA is TGTGCCAGCAGTCAACCCGGGAGCTCCTACGAGCAGTACTTC. Encoded protein: CASSQPGSSYEQYF.